This is a list of T cell receptor beta chains from one sample in a study of Graves' ophthalmopathy and Graves' hyperthyroidism. TCRdb ran MiXCR on the multiplex PCR reads and lists one entry per CDR3 protein. The sample records approximately 640,000 distinct CDR3 sequences, roughly two fifths being singletons. The source material was peripheral blood. The receptors were sampled from an adult man with Graves' ophthalmopathy. CDR3s include the opening cysteine and the closing phenylalanine or tryptophan. The order of the fields is clone size, V gene, J gene, D gene, CDR3 DNA, CDR3 protein. D genes are given only for firm matches. Clone size appears in some rows only: once, few, many, or a class for an expanded clone.

-	TRBV12-3/TRBV12-4	TRBJ2-3	TRBD2	TGTGCCAGCAGATGGACTAGCGGGGGAGGGACGCAGTATTTT	CASRWTSGGGTQYF
many	TRBV19	TRBJ1-4	-	TGTGCCAGTAGTATCGGAGTAGGGGACGTAAAACTGTTTTTT	CASSIGVGDVKLFF
-	TRBV7-6	TRBJ1-5	TRBD1	TGTGCCAGCAGCTTACAGGACAGGGTAGGGGCGCCCCAGCATTTT	CASSLQDRVGAPQHF
-	TRBV5-6	TRBJ2-6	-	TGTGCCAGCAGCTTCCCCCGTGACGGTAGCTCTGGGGCCAACGTCCTGACTTTC	CASSFPRDGSSGANVLTF
few	TRBV24-1	TRBJ2-3	TRBD2	TGTGCCAGCAGTAAACCTAGCGGGATTGCAGATACGCAGTATTTT	CASSKPSGIADTQYF
few	TRBV20-1	TRBJ1-2	-	TGCAGTGCTAGTGAAGGCAGGGGCGGGGCTGGCTACACCTTC	CSASEGRGGAGYTF
many	TRBV7-9	TRBJ2-7	TRBD1	TGTGCCAGCAGCCCCGGACAGGGGGCTAGCAACGAGCAGTACTTC	CASSPGQGASNEQYF
-	TRBV15	TRBJ1-6	-	TGTGCCACCAGCAGGAATGGACGTTATAATTCACCCCTCCACTTT	CATSRNGRYNSPLHF
-	TRBV24-1	TRBJ2-3	-	TGTGCCACCAGTGCGCTTGCGGGTGGAGAAGATACGCAGTATTTT	CATSALAGGEDTQYF
many	TRBV9	TRBJ2-7	TRBD1	TGTGCCAGCAGCGTCCGGGACAGCTCCTACGAGCAGTACTTC	CASSVRDSSYEQYF
many	TRBV19	TRBJ1-5	TRBD1	TGTGCCAGTAGTACTCGGGACAGGGGATACCATCAGCCCCAGCATTTT	CASSTRDRGYHQPQHF
-	TRBV7-6	TRBJ2-5	TRBD2	TGTGCCAGCAGCCCCCTCGGACTAGCGGGAGTCGAGACCCAGTACTTC	CASSPLGLAGVETQYF
-	TRBV27	TRBJ1-2	-	TGTGCCAGCAGTCCCGCCCCGTCCTATGGCTACACCTTC	CASSPAPSYGYTF
once	TRBV29-1	TRBJ1-1	-	TGCAGCTTGGTTGGAGGGAACACTGAAGCTTTCTTT	CSLVGGNTEAFF
few	TRBV12-3/TRBV12-4	TRBJ1-5	-	TGTGCCAGCAGTTTTAGTGGGCCAAGTGGGCAGCCCCAGCATTTT	CASSFSGPSGQPQHF
-	TRBV29-1	TRBJ2-3	-	TGCAGCGTTGAGCTGAGACTAACAGATACGCAGTATTTT	CSVELRLTDTQYF
many	TRBV7-9	TRBJ2-7	-	TGTGCCAGCAAAGACGGGGGTTACGAGCAGTACTTC	CASKDGGYEQYF
-	TRBV20-1	TRBJ2-1	TRBD1	TGCAGTACCCGCTACCGGACAGGGATGAATGAGCAGTTCTTC	CSTRYRTGMNEQFF
-	TRBV5-8	TRBJ2-2	TRBD1	TGTGCCAGCAGCCGGGACAGCCGCAAGGCCGGGGAGCTGTTTTTT	CASSRDSRKAGELFF
once	TRBV2	TRBJ2-7	TRBD2	TGTGCCGACCGCGGGAGGTACGAGCAGTACTTC	CADRGRYEQYF
-	TRBV7-9	TRBJ2-7	-	TGTGCCAGCAGTGAGGGCCCGGGCGGGGAGCAGTACTTC	CASSEGPGGEQYF
many	TRBV7-9	TRBJ2-7	TRBD1	TGCGCCAGCAGCTTGGGGACAGTAGAGCAGTACTTC	CASSLGTVEQYF
many	TRBV20-1	TRBJ1-3	TRBD1	TGCAGTGCTAGGCGGACAGGGACTGGAAACACCATATATTTT	CSARRTGTGNTIYF
many	TRBV19	TRBJ1-1	-	TGTGCCAGTGAGTGGGGGGACGACACTGAAGCTTTCTTT	CASEWGDDTEAFF
few	TRBV6-5	TRBJ2-2	TRBD1	TGTGCCAGCGCCACAGGGGGCGGGACCGGGGAGCTGTTTTTT	CASATGGGTGELFF
-	TRBV10-3	TRBJ1-5	TRBD1	TGTGCCAGCAGTTTCCAGGGGGACCTTAATCAGCCCCAGCATTTT	CASSFQGDLNQPQHF
once	TRBV12-3/TRBV12-4	TRBJ1-5	TRBD1	TGTGCCAGCAGTTCCCGGACAGGGGTAAGGAATCAGCCCCAGCATTTT	CASSSRTGVRNQPQHF
few	TRBV5-8	TRBJ1-1	TRBD1	TGTGCCAGCAGTTTCGGACAGGGCTCTTCTGAAGCTTTCTTT	CASSFGQGSSEAFF
-	TRBV10-3	TRBJ1-6	-	TGTGCCATCAAGTCCGCGGACACCTATAATTCACCCCTCCACTTT	CAIKSADTYNSPLHF
many	TRBV7-9	TRBJ2-5	-	TGTGCCAGCAGCTTACTAGGACAGAGCCAAGAGACCCAGTACTTC	CASSLLGQSQETQYF
few	TRBV2	TRBJ2-7	TRBD1	TGTGCCAGCAGGGCGGGGACAGGGCCCTACGAGCAGTACTTC	CASRAGTGPYEQYF
many	TRBV2	TRBJ1-5	-	TGTGCCAGCAGCGCAGACGCGAGGGGCCAGCCCCAGCATTTT	CASSADARGQPQHF
many	TRBV29-1	TRBJ1-2	-	TGCAGCGTTGAAGTCCGAGGGTCCGGCTACACCTTC	CSVEVRGSGYTF
-	TRBV2	TRBJ2-1	TRBD2	TGTGCCAGCAGGAAGACTAGCGGGCTTTACAATGAGCAGTTCTTC	CASRKTSGLYNEQFF
many	TRBV6-5	TRBJ1-4	TRBD1	TGTGCCAGCAGCGTCGGGACAGGGCAAGAAAAACTGTTTTTT	CASSVGTGQEKLFF
many	TRBV7-9	TRBJ1-6	-	TGTGCCAGCAGCCGCACAGGGAATTCACCCCTCCACTTT	CASSRTGNSPLHF
-	TRBV10-3	TRBJ1-5	-	TGTGCCATCAGTTCTGCCACCAATCAGCCCCAGCATTTT	CAISSATNQPQHF
-	TRBV10-2	TRBJ2-5	-	TGCGCCAGCACCAGGGGCAGGGGCGACCAAGAGACCCAGTACTTC	CASTRGRGDQETQYF
-	TRBV7-2	TRBJ2-5	-	TGTGCCAGCAGCTTCGCGGGGGCGTGGGAGACCCAGTACTTC	CASSFAGAWETQYF
many	TRBV20-1	TRBJ2-7	-	TGCAGTGCTTGGAGGGCCCTGAACGAGCAGTACTTC	CSAWRALNEQYF
many	TRBV10-3	TRBJ1-4	-	TGTGCCACCGTGAGGAGGGTCGGAGAAAAACTGTTTTTT	CATVRRVGEKLFF
-	TRBV29-1	TRBJ2-5	TRBD1	TGCAGCCAAGGGACAGGGGGAGAGACCCAGTACTTC	CSQGTGGETQYF
-	TRBV7-8	TRBJ1-5	-	TGTGCCAGCAGCCAAGAGTTAGCCCGCTCGGCGCAGCCCCAGCATTTT	CASSQELARSAQPQHF
many	TRBV18	TRBJ1-6	-	TGTGCCAGCTCACCATATAATTCACCCCTCCACTTT	CASSPYNSPLHF
few	TRBV10-3	TRBJ1-1	-	TGTGCCAGCAGTTACTTCAGGTCCTACACTGAAGCTTTCTTT	CASSYFRSYTEAFF
many	TRBV9	TRBJ2-7	-	TGTGCCAGCAGCGCGACAGGTGGATCCTACGAGCAGTACTTC	CASSATGGSYEQYF
many	TRBV4-1	TRBJ1-2	-	TGCGCCAGCAGCCAAGCACAGCAGCTGTTTGGCTACACCTTC	CASSQAQQLFGYTF
-	TRBV18	TRBJ1-1	-	TGTGCCAGCTCACCGCGTTCGGCTCATGAAGCTTTCTTT	CASSPRSAHEAFF
many	TRBV5-1	TRBJ2-7	TRBD2	TGCGCCAGCAGCTTGCTAGCGGGAGGCTTTTACGAGCAGTACTTC	CASSLLAGGFYEQYF
-	TRBV29-1	TRBJ1-2	-	TGCAGCGCTGAGGGACATGCAATGGGGGCCTACACCTTC	CSAEGHAMGAYTF
few	TRBV2	TRBJ2-5	-	TGTGCCAGCAGAGGTAGAAGTCAAGAGACCCAGTACTTC	CASRGRSQETQYF
few	TRBV7-3	TRBJ2-2	TRBD2	TGTGCCAGCAGCTCCCTAGCGGGAGGGCCAACCGGGGAGCTGTTTTTT	CASSSLAGGPTGELFF